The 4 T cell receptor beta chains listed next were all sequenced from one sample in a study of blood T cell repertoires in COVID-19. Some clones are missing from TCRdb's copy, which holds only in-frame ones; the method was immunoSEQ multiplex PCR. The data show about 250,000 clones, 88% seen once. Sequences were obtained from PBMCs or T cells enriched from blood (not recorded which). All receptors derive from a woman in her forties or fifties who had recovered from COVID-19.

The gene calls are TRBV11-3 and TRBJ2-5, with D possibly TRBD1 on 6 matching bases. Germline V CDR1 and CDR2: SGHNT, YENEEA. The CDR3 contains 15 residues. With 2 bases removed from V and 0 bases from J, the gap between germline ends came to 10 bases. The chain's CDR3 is CASSLYTGYQETQYF. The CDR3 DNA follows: TGTGCCAGCAGCTTATACACAGGGTACCAAGAGACCCAGTACTTC.

In DNA, the CDR3 is TGTGCCAGTTCCTCTAGCGGGAGGGGGGCCGGGGAGCTGTTTTTT. This codes for CASSSSGRGAGELFF. This chain links TRBV6-5 with TRBJ2-2; 12 nucleotides agree with TRBD2. The J segment lost 6 bases and the V segment lost 9 bases, leaving 8 bases of the junction unmatched. There are 15 residues in the CDR3. The V gene's germline CDR1 is MNHEY and CDR2 SVGAGI.

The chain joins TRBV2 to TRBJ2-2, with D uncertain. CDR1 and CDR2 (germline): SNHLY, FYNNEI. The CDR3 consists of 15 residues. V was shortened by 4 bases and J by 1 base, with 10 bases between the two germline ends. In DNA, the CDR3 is TGTGCCAGCAGTGCGGAGCACATGAACACCGGGGAGCTGTTTTTT. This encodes CASSAEHMNTGELFF.

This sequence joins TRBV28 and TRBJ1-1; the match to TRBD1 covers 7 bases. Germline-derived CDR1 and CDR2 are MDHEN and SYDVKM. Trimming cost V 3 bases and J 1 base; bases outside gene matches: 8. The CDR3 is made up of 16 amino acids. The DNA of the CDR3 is TGTGCCAGCAGTTTTACCCGGGACAGAGAGAACACTGAAGCTTTCTTT. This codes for CASSFTRDRENTEAFF.